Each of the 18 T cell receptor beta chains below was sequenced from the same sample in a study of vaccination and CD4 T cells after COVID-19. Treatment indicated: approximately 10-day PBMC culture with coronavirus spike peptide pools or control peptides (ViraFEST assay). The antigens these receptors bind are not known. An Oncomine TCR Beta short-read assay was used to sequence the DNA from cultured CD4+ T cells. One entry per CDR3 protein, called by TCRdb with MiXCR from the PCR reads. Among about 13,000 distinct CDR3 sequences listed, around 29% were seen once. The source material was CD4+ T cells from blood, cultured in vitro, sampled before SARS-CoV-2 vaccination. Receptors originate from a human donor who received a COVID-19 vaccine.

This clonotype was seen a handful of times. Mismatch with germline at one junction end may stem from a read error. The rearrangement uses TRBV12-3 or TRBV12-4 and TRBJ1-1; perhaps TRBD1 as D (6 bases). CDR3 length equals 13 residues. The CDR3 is CATSLTGTSEAFF. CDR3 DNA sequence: TGTGCCACCAGTTTAACAGGGACCTCTGAAGCTTTCTTT.

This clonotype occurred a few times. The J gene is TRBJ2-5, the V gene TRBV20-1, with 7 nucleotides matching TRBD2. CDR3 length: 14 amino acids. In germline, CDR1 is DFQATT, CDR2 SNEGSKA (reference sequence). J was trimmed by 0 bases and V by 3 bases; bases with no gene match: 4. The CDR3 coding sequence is TGCAGTGCTAGGTCCGGGGGGAACCAAGAGACCCAGTACTTC. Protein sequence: CSARSGGNQETQYF.

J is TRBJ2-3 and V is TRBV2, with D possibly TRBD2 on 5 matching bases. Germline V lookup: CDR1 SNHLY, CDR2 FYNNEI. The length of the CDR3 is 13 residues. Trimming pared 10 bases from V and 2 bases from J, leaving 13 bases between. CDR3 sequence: CAIQTTLTDTQYF. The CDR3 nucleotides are TGTGCCATACAGACTACTCTCACAGATACGCAGTATTTT.

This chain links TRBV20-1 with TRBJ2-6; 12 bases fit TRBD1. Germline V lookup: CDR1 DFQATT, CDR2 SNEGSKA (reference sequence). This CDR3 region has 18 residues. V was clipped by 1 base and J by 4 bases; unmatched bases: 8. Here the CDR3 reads CSARVVGQGALGANVLTF. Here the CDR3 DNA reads TGCAGTGCTAGAGTAGTGGGACAGGGGGCGCTCGGGGCCAACGTCCTGACTTTC.

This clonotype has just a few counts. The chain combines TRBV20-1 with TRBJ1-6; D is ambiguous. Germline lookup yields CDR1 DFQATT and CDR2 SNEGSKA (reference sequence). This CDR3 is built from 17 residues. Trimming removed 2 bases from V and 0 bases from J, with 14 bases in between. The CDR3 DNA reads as TGCAGTGCTAGACGGATAATGAGGAGCTCCTATAATTCACCCCTCCACTTT. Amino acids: CSARRIMRSSYNSPLHF.

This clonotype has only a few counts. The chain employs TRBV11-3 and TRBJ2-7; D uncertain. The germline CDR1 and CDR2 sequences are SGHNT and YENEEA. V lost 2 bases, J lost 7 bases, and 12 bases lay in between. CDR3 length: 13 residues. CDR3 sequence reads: CASSLRATQEQYF. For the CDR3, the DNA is TGTGCCAGCAGCTTACGTGCGACACAAGAGCAGTACTTC.

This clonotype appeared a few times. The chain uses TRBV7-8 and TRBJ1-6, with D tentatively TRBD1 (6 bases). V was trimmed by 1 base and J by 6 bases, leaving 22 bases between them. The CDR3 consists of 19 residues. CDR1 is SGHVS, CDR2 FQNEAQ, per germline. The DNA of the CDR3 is TGTGCCAGCAGCTTAGTAGGCCGCCTCGGGGGCACGGGTAATTCACCCCTCCACTTT. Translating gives CASSLVGRLGGTGNSPLHF. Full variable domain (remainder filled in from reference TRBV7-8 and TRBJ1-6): GAGVSQSPRYKVAKRGQDVALRCDPISGHVSLFWYQQALGQGPEFLTYFQNEAQLDKSGLPSDRFFAERPEGSVSTLKIQRTQQEDSAVYLCASSLVGRLGGTGNSPLHFGNGTRLTVT.

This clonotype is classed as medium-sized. The CDR3 spells CASSFGARTEAFF. The CDR3 DNA reads as TGTGCCAGCAGTTTCGGGGCGCGGACTGAAGCTTTCTTT. The V gene is TRBV27, the J gene TRBJ1-1, with D perhaps matching TRBD1 (5 bases). The CDR3 spans 13 residues. V was clipped by 3 bases and J by 5 bases, with 10 bases between them. Germline V gene lookup returns CDR1 MNHEY and CDR2 SMNVEV (reference sequence).

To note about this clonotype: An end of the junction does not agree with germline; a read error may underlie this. The CDR3 bases are TGTGCCAGCAGATCCGGGACAGTGCCAAATCAGCCCGAGCATTTT. The encoded protein is CASRSGTVPNQPEHF. This chain links TRBV6-1 with TRBJ1-5, with 7 bases fitting TRBD1. Germline V CDR1 and CDR2: MNHNS, SASEGT. The CDR3 is 15 residues long.

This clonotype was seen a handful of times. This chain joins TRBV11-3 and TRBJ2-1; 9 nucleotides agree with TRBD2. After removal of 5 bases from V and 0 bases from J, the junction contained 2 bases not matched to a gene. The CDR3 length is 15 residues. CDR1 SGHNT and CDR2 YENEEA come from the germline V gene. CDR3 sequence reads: CASSRGRVSYNEQFF. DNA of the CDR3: TGTGCCAGCAGCCGCGGGAGGGTCTCCTACAATGAGCAGTTCTTC.

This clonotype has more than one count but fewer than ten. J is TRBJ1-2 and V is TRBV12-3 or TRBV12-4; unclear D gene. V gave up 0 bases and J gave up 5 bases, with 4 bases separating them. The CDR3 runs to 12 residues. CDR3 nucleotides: TGTGCCAGCAGTTTAGCCAGTTATGGCTACACCTTC. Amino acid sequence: CASSLASYGYTF.

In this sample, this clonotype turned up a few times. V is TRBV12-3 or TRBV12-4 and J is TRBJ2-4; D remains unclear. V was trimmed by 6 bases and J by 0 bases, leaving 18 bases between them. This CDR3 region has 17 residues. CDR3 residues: CASSPRGPSLAKNIQYF. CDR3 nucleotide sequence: TGTGCCAGCAGCCCCCGAGGTCCCTCCCTAGCCAAAAACATTCAGTACTTC.

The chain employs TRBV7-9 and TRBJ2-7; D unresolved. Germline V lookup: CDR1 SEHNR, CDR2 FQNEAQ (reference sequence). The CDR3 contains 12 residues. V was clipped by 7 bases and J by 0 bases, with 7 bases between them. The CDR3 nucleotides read TGTGCCAGCATGCAGATCTCCTACGAGCAGTACTTC. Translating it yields CASMQISYEQYF. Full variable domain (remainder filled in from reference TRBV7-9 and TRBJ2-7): DTGVSQNPRHKITKRGQNVTFRCDPISEHNRLYWYRQTLGQGPEFLTYFQNEAQLEKSRLLSDRFSAERPKGSFSTLEIQRTEQGDSAMYLCASMQISYEQYFGPGTRLTVT.

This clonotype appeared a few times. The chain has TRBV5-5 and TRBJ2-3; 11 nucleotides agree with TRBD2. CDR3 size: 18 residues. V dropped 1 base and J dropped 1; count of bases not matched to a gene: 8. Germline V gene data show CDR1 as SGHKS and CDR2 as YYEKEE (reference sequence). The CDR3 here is CASSLILAGGKRTDTQYF. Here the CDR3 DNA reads TGTGCCAGCAGCTTGATTCTAGCGGGGGGCAAGCGCACAGATACGCAGTATTTT.

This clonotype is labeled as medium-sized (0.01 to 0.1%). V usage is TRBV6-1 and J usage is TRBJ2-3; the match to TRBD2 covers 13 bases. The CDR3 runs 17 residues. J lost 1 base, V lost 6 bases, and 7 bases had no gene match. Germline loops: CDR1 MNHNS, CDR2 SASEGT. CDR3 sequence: CASSQTGTSGGTDTQYF. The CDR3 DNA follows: TGTGCCAGCAGCCAGACCGGGACTAGCGGGGGCACAGATACGCAGTATTTT.

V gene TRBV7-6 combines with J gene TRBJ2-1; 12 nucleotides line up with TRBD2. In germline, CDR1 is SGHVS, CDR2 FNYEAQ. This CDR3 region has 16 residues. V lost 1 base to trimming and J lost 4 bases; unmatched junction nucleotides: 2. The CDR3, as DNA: TGTGCCAGCAGCTTAGATCTAGCGGGGGGGTACAATGAGCAGTTCTTC. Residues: CASSLDLAGGYNEQFF. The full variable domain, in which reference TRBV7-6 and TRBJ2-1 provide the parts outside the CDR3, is GAGVSQSPRYKVTKRGQDVALRCDPISGHVSLYWYRQALGQGPEFLTYFNYEAQQDKSGLPNDRFSAERPEGSISTLTIQRTEQRDSAMYRCASSLDLAGGYNEQFFGPGTRLTVL.

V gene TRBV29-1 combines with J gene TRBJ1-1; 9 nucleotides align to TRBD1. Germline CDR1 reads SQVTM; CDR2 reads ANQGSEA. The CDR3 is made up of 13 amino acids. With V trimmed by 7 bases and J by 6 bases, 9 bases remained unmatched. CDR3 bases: TGCAGCGCCGGGACAGGGCCGGGAGCTGAAGCTTTCTTT. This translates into CSAGTGPGAEAFF. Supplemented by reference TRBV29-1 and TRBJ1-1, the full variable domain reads SAVISQKPSRDICQRGTSLTIQCQVDSQVTMMFWYRQQPGQSLTLIATANQGSEATYESGFVIDKFPISRPNLTFSTLTVSNMSPEDSSIYLCSAGTGPGAEAFFGQGTRLTVV.

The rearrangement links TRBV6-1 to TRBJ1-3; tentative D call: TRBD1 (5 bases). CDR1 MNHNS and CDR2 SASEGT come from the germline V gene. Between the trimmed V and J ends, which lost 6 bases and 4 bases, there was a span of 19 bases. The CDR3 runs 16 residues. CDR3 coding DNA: TGTGCCAGCAGGCGTACTTCCGGGACTACAGGAAACACCATATATTTT. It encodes CASRRTSGTTGNTIYF.